This paragraph reports one TCR beta chain. This CDR3 is built from 14 residues. With V trimmed by 7 bases and J by 7 bases, 7 bases remained unmatched. Germline CDR1 is SGHTA and CDR2 is FQGNSA. The authors ran a second PCR of roughly 7 to 11 cycles using a sample-barcoded 5' primer and a J-beta primer mix. One entry per CDR3 protein, called by TCRdb with MiXCR from the 5' RACE reads. The sample yields around 990,000 distinct CDR3 sequences, more than 30% seen once. These data originate in a study of blood T cells in healthy people across ages. V and J are TRBV7-2 and TRBJ2-1; 10 bases are a match to TRBD2. The source of this sequence is a man aged 18-30 years in good health. Material: blood. The DNA for the CDR3 is TGTGCCAGCAAAGCGGGGGGGCCGAAGAATGAGCAGTTCTTC. Residues: CASKAGGPKNEQFF.